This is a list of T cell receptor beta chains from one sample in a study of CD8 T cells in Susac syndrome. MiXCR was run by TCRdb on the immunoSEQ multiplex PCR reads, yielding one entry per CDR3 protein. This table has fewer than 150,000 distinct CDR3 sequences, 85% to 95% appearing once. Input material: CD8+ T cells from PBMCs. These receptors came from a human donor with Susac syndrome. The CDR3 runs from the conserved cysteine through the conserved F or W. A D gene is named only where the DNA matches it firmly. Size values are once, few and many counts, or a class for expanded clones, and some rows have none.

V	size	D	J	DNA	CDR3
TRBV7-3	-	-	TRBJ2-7	TGTGCCAGCACCTACCCCCTCCTCTACGAGCAGTACTTC	CASTYPLLYEQYF
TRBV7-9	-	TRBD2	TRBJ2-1	TGTGCCAGCAGCTCAACCTCTAGCGGGAGCGGAGGTGAGCAGTTCTTC	CASSSTSSGSGGEQFF
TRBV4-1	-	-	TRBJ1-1	TGCGCCAGCAGCCAAGATCAGGTGAACACTGAAGCTTTCTTT	CASSQDQVNTEAFF
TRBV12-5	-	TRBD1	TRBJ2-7	TGTGCTAGTGAAGGGACAGGGGGAAGTTCCGAGCAGTACTTC	CASEGTGGSSEQYF
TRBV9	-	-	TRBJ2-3	TGTGCCAGCAGCGTCGGCTTCCTATCGAACATAGGGGATACGCAGTATTTT	CASSVGFLSNIGDTQYF
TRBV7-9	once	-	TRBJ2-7	TGTGCCAGCAGCTCCTCTCCGAGACAGCCCATATACGAGCAGTACTTC	CASSSSPRQPIYEQYF
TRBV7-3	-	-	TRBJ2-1	TGTGCCAGCAGCTCCCATTCGAATGAGCAGTTCTTC	CASSSHSNEQFF
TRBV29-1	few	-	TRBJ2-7	TGCAGCGTTGACAGCTCTACGAGTTCCTACGAGCAGTACTTC	CSVDSSTSSYEQYF
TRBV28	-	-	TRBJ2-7	TGTGCCAGCAGCGCATCCGGGACGGTGTACGAGCAGTACTTC	CASSASGTVYEQYF
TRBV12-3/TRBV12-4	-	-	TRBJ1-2	TGTGCCAGCAGTTTATGGGGAAATGGCTACACCTTC	CASSLWGNGYTF
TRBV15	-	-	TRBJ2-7	TGTGCCACCAGCAGGGGGAGAGCTACAAGCTCCTCCTACGAGCAGTACTTC	CATSRGRATSSSYEQYF
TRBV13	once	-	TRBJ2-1	TGTGCCAGCAGCTCGGGCGGGGTGGACTATTACACACCTGAGCAGTTCTTC	CASSSGGVDYYTPEQFF
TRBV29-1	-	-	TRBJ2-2	TGCAGCGTCCGGACGGCGAACACCGGGGAGCTGTTTTTT	CSVRTANTGELFF
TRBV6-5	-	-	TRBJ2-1	TGTGCCAGCAGTTACAACCTAGCAAGTGAGCAGTTCTTC	CASSYNLASEQFF
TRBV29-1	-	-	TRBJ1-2	TGCAGCACCATACGGGACAAGTATGGCTACACCTTC	CSTIRDKYGYTF
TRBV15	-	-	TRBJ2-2	TGTGCCACCAGCTGCTGGGGCGCGAGGTCCTTGACCGACACCGGGGAGCTGTTTTTT	CATSCWGARSLTDTGELFF
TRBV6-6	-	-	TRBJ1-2	TGTGCCAGCAGTTATGGAACAGGGTCGAACTATGGCTACACCTTC	CASSYGTGSNYGYTF
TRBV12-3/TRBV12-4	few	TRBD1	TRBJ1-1	TGTGCCAGCAGTCCCTGGACAGGGAACACTGAAGCTTTCTTT	CASSPWTGNTEAFF
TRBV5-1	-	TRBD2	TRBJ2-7	TGCGCCAGCAGCCTATATAGCGGGATAAACTACGAGCAGTACTTC	CASSLYSGINYEQYF
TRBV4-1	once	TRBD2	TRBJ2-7	TGCGCCAGCAGCCAAACGCCCCTATCTAGCGGTTACGAGCAGTACTTC	CASSQTPLSSGYEQYF
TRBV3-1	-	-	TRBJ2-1	TGTGCCAGCAGCCAAGTAGAGGCGGATACGCCCCCTGAGCAGTTCTTC	CASSQVEADTPPEQFF
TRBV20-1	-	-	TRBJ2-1	TGCAGTGCTAGAGCCGGAGACGCAACGTACAATGAGCAGTTCTTC	CSARAGDATYNEQFF
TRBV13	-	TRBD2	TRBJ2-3	TGTGCCAGCAGCTTAGGCCGGGGACTAGCGACAGATACGCAGTATTTT	CASSLGRGLATDTQYF
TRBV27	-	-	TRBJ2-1	TGTGCCAGCAGTAGGGGACTCGGAAGTGAGGGGTTCTTC	CASSRGLGSEGFF
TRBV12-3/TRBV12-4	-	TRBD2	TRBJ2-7	TGTGCCAGCAGTTTGCTAGCGGGAGACGAGCAGTACTTC	CASSLLAGDEQYF
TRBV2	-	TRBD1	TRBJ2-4	TGTGCCAGCAGGGGCGGACAGGGGAACATTCAGTACTTC	CASRGGQGNIQYF
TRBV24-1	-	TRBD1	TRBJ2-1	TGTGCCACCAGTGATTCGGCCGTTGGGACAGGGCTGAACAATGAGCAGTTCTTC	CATSDSAVGTGLNNEQFF
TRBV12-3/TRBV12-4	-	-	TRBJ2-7	TGTGCCAGCAGTTTAAGGAACGAGCAGTACTTC	CASSLRNEQYF
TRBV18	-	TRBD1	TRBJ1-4	TGTGCCAGCTCACCGGCCTTACTGCAGGGGGCGATTAATGAAAAACTGTTTTTT	CASSPALLQGAINEKLFF
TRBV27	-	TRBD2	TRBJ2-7	TGTGCCAGCAGTTTAGGTCCTAGCGGGAGTAACGAGCAGTACTTC	CASSLGPSGSNEQYF
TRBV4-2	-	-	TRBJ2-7	TGTGCCAGCAGCCAAGGGAACGGGGGCAGCGAGCAGTACTTC	CASSQGNGGSEQYF
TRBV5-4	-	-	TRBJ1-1	TGTGCCAGCAGCCCTGGGCACACTGAAGCTTTCTTT	CASSPGHTEAFF
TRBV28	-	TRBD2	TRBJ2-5	TGTGCCAGCAGTCGAGGGACTAGCGGGAGTTGGCAAGAGACCCAGTACTTC	CASSRGTSGSWQETQYF
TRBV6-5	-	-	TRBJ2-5	TGTGCCAGCAGTCACACCCCAGGGTCCCAAGAGACCCAGTACTTC	CASSHTPGSQETQYF
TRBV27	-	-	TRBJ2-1	TGTGCCAGCAGTTTAGTCCCCAGGGAATCCTTCCAGTTCTTC	CASSLVPRESFQFF
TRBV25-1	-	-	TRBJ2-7	TGTGCCAGCAGTGTAACTGACAGATACGAGCAGTACTTC	CASSVTDRYEQYF
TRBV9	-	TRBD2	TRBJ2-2	TGTGCCAGCAGCGCACGACTAGCTGCGAACACCGGGGAGCTGTTTTTT	CASSARLAANTGELFF
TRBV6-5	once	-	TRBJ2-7	TGTGCCAGCAGTTACTCTACTAGCCCCCTGGGCGAGCAGTACTTC	CASSYSTSPLGEQYF
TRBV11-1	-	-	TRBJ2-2	TGTGCCAGCAGCCCAGGGTGGGAGCTGTTTTTT	CASSPGWELFF
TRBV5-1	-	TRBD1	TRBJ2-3	TGCGCCAGCAGCTTGGATTTTGGACAGGTAGTCACAGATACGCAGTATTTT	CASSLDFGQVVTDTQYF
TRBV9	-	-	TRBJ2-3	TGTGCCAGCAGCGGAGGGGGGGACATCACAGATACGCAGTATTTT	CASSGGGDITDTQYF
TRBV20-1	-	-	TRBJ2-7	TGCAGTGCTAGAGATTGGCAGGCTGTAGAGGTCGAGCAGTACTTC	CSARDWQAVEVEQYF
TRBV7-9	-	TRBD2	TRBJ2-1	TGTGCCAGCCGCGCTAGACCGACTAGCGGAAACTACAATGAGCAGTTCTTC	CASRARPTSGNYNEQFF
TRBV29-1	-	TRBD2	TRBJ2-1	TGCAGCGTTGAAGAAATTAGCGGGTCCACGGAGCAGTTCTTC	CSVEEISGSTEQFF
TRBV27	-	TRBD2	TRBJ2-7	TGTGCCAGCAGTTTAGGTGGGAGGGCCAGCGAGCAGTACTTC	CASSLGGRASEQYF
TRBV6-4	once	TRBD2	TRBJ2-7	TGTGCCAACACTAGCGGGAGGGCGTACGAGCAGTACTTC	CANTSGRAYEQYF
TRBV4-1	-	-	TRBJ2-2	TGCGCCAGCAGCCAAGGGCCGGGCGGGATAAACACCGGGGAGCTGTTTTTT	CASSQGPGGINTGELFF
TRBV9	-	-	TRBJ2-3	TGTGCCAGCAGCGTAGAGGGAGCGACAGATACGCAGTATTTT	CASSVEGATDTQYF
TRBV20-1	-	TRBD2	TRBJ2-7	TGCAGTGCTAGAGTTCCCACCACTAGCGGCGGCGAGCAGTACTTC	CSARVPTTSGGEQYF
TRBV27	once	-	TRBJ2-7	TGTGCCAGCAGTTTCGGGGCCTTCTACGAGCAGTACTTC	CASSFGAFYEQYF
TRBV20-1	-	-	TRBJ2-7	TGCAGTGCTAGAGATGCTAAAATTGCCTACGAGCAGTACTTC	CSARDAKIAYEQYF